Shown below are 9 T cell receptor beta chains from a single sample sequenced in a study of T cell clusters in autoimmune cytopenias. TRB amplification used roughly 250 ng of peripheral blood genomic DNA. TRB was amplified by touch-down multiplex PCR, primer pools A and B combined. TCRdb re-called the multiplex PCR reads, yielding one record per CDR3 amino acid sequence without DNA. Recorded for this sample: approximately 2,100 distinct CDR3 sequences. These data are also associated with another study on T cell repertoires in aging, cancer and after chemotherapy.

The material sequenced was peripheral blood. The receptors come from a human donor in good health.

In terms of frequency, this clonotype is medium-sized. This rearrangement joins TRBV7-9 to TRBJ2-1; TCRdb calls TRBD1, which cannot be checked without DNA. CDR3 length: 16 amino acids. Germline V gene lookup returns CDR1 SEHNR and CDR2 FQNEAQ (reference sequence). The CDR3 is CASSLPLPDRHNEQFF.

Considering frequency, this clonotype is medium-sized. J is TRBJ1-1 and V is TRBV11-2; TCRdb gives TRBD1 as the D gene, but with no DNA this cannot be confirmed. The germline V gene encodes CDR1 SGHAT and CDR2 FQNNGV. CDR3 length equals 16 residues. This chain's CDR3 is CASASSGGRVNTEAFF.

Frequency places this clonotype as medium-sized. The CDR3 loop is CASSLEASNYGYTF. The chain has TRBV7-9 and TRBJ1-2. Germline V gene sequence: CDR1 SEHNR, CDR2 FQNEAQ (reference sequence). This CDR3 spans 14 amino acids.

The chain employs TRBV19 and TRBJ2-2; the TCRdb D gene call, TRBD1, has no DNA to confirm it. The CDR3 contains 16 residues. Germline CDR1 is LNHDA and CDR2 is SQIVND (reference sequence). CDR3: CASSMTSGTTLGELFF.

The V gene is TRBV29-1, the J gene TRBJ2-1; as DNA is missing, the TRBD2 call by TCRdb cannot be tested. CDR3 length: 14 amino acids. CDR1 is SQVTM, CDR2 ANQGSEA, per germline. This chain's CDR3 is CSVDLGKGNNEQFF.

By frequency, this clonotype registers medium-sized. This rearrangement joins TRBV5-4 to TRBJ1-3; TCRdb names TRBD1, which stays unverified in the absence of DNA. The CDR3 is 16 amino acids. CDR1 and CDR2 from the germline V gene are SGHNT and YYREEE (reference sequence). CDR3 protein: CASSLGQHSSGNTIYF.

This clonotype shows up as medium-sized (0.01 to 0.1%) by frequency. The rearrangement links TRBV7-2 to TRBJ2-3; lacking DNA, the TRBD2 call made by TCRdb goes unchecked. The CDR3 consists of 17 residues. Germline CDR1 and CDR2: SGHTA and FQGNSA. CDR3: CASSATSGRGYTDTQYF. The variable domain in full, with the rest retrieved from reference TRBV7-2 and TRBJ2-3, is GAGVSQSPSNKVTEKGKDVELRCDPISGHTALYWYRQSLGQGLEFLIYFQGNSAPDKSGLPSDRFSAERTGGSVSTLTIQRTQQEDSAVYLCASSATSGRGYTDTQYFGPGTRLTVL.

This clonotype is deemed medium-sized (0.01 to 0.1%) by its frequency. CDR3 sequence reads: CASSLVGLAGDGETQYF. The V call is TRBV12-3 or TRBV12-4, the J call TRBJ2-5; with no DNA, the TCRdb D assignment of TRBD2 cannot be verified. The CDR3 extends over 17 amino acids.

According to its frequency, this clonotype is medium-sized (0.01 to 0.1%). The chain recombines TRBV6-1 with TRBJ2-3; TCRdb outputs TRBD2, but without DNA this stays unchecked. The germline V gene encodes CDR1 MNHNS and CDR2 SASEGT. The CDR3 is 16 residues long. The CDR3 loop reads CASSEFPSRRTDTQYF.